The TCR beta chain described here comes from a study of identical twins. TCRdb reprocessed the 5' RACE reads via MiXCR and lists one record per CDR3 protein. The data show hundreds of thousands of distinct CDR3 sequences, 15% to 20% seen once. The length of the CDR3 is 16 residues. J was trimmed by 5 bases and V by 1 base; bases with no gene match: 5. Per germline, CDR1 SNHLY and CDR2 FYNNEI. This same sample was also taken into another study, of T cells expressing NK-cell markers.

The rearrangement links TRBV2 to TRBJ1-6; the match to TRBD1 covers 7 bases. Sequenced input: PBMCs. The clonotype was recovered from a woman under 30 in good health. CDR3 sequence: CASSEEGGGNNSPLHF. In DNA, the CDR3 is TGTGCCAGCAGTGAAGAGGGAGGGGGCAATAATTCACCCCTCCACTTT.